The rows below give T cell receptor beta chains drawn from one sample of a study of regulatory T cells in long-lasting Graves disease. TCRdb re-derived calls from the multiplex PCR reads in MiXCR, one entry per CDR3 protein. The repertoire includes 360,000 or so distinct CDR3 sequences, about 17% of them detected once, and just over 20% sits in the top ten. This sample also appeared in a second study, on T cells in Graves' hyperthyroidism and ophthalmopathy.

Sample: peripheral blood mononuclear cells (PBMCs), taken at new diagnosis, from a patient treated with antithyroid drugs. These TCRs come from a woman under 30 with Graves disease. Each CDR3 is given with its conserved first and last residue. Fields, in order: D gene, clone size, V gene, J gene, CDR3 protein, CDR3 DNA. The D gene is left open where the match is weak. Only part of the rows carry a size: once, few, many, or a class if the clone is expanded.

-	-	TRBV9	TRBJ1-3	CASSVGEPFGNTIYF	TGTGCCAGCAGCGTAGGCGAGCCCTTCGGAAACACCATATATTTT
-	many	TRBV28	TRBJ2-5	CASSDSGQETQYF	TGTGCCAGCAGCGACAGCGGTCAAGAGACCCAGTACTTC
-	-	TRBV15	TRBJ2-3	CATSRDQGASTDTQYF	TGTGCCACCAGCAGAGACCAAGGGGCGAGCACAGATACGCAGTATTTT
-	many	TRBV2	TRBJ2-7	CASIRGQFGYEQYF	TGTGCCAGCATTAGAGGACAGTTTGGCTACGAGCAGTACTTC
-	many	TRBV28	TRBJ2-7	CASSFRGYEQYF	TGTGCCAGCAGTTTTAGGGGGTACGAGCAGTACTTC
-	many	TRBV24-1	TRBJ1-2	CATSDRRGYTF	TGTGCCACCAGTGATCGGAGAGGCTACACCTTC
TRBD2	-	TRBV6-5	TRBJ2-1	CASSYGRENEQFF	TGTGCCAGCAGTTATGGGAGGGAGAATGAGCAGTTCTTC
-	many	TRBV2	TRBJ1-1	CASSEGERAEAFF	TGTGCCAGCAGTGAGGGGGAACGGGCTGAAGCTTTCTTT
-	many	TRBV9	TRBJ1-1	CASSREGGRTEAFF	TGTGCCAGCAGCCGCGAGGGAGGACGTACTGAAGCTTTCTTT
TRBD2	many	TRBV9	TRBJ2-7	CASSSSGRAAYEQYF	TGTGCCAGCAGCTCTAGCGGGAGGGCCGCCTACGAGCAGTACTTC
TRBD1	many	TRBV20-1	TRBJ1-1	CSANGQGFMNTEAFF	TGCAGTGCAAATGGACAGGGGTTCATGAACACTGAAGCTTTCTTT
TRBD2	-	TRBV5-1	TRBJ2-7	CASSLDGEGSYEQYF	TGCGCCAGCAGCCTGGACGGGGAGGGGTCCTACGAGCAGTACTTC
-	-	TRBV6-1	TRBJ1-4	CASSERGLVDEKLFF	TGTGCCAGCAGTGAAAGGGGGTTAGTTGATGAAAAACTGTTTTTT
TRBD2	many	TRBV6-1	TRBJ2-5	CASSPPGGLATQETQYF	TGTGCCAGCAGTCCGCCGGGGGGGCTCGCTACTCAAGAGACCCAGTACTTC
-	many	TRBV20-1	TRBJ1-5	CSASAGGPSNQPQHF	TGCAGTGCTAGCGCGGGCGGGCCGTCAAATCAGCCCCAGCATTTT
TRBD2	many	TRBV7-9	TRBJ2-1	CASSWGGTSNEQFF	TGTGCCAGCAGCTGGGGAGGGACTTCCAATGAGCAGTTCTTC
TRBD2	-	TRBV12-3/TRBV12-4	TRBJ2-2	CASSPHIGLAGGPGELFF	TGTGCCAGCAGTCCGCACATCGGACTAGCGGGGGGGCCCGGGGAGCTGTTTTTT
-	few	TRBV6-1	TRBJ2-5	CASTTQARETQYF	TGTGCCAGCACCACCCAGGCGAGAGAGACCCAGTACTTC
-	many	TRBV2	TRBJ2-5	CASSGPSPGETQYF	TGTGCCAGCAGTGGGCCGTCTCCGGGGGAGACCCAGTACTTC
-	-	TRBV6-2/TRBV6-3	TRBJ1-6	CASSYSDYNSPLHF	TGTGCCAGCAGTTATAGTGACTATAATTCACCCCTCCACTTT
TRBD1	-	TRBV19	TRBJ1-5	CASSPRGTGSYRQPQHF	TGTGCCAGTAGTCCCCGGGGGACAGGGAGCTACAGACAGCCCCAGCATTTT
-	many	TRBV6-1	TRBJ1-2	CASSEAQTVDYGYTF	TGTGCCAGCAGTGAAGCCCAGACAGTCGACTATGGCTACACCTTC
-	many	TRBV6-2/TRBV6-3	TRBJ1-2	CASSYSRNGYTF	TGTGCCAGCAGTTACTCGAGGAATGGCTACACCTTC
-	few	TRBV13	TRBJ1-1	CASSLGGTNTEAFF	TGTGCCAGCAGCTTAGGGGGCACCAACACTGAAGCTTTCTTT
-	many	TRBV20-1	TRBJ2-1	CSVMTGRDYNEQFF	TGCAGTGTCATGACCGGGAGAGACTACAATGAGCAGTTCTTC
TRBD1	many	TRBV2	TRBJ2-6	CASSDRVSGANVLTF	TGTGCCAGCAGCGACAGGGTCTCTGGGGCCAACGTCCTGACTTTC
TRBD1	-	TRBV19	TRBJ2-3	CASRQGPAQYF	TGTGCCAGCAGACAGGGACCCGCGCAGTATTTT